The rows below give T cell receptor beta chains drawn from one sample of a study of cytomegalovirus exposure and HLA in healthy donors. TCRdb's copy holds only in-frame clones and misses some; the assay was immunoSEQ multiplex PCR. The sample has over 90,000 clones, 60% to 80% seen once. Sequencing was performed on PBMCs. The receptors stem from a male donor in good health and CMV-seropositive. Both conserved end residues are part of each CDR3. Each record gives: clone size, V gene, J gene, D gene, CDR3 DNA, CDR3 protein. D genes are given only for firm matches. The size field is filled for only some rows; it gives once, few, many or a size class.

>NA|TRBV9|TRBJ2-2|NA
TGTGCCAGCAGCGTAGATACAGGGCGAAACGGGGAGCTGTTTTTT
CASSVDTGRNGELFF
>NA|TRBV10-3|TRBJ2-3|NA
TGTGCCATCAGGTCGGGGGTAGCGACAGATACGCAGTATTTT
CAIRSGVATDTQYF
>NA|TRBV29-1|TRBJ2-5|NA
TGCAGCGCTAAACAGGGACAAGAGACCCAGTACTTC
CSAKQGQETQYF
>medium-sized|TRBV25-1|TRBJ2-7|TRBD1
TGTGCCAGCACTGCAGGGGGTAGGTACGAGCAGTACTTC
CASTAGGRYEQYF
>few|TRBV4-3|TRBJ1-4|TRBD1
TGCGCCAGCAGCCAAGGGGGGCCAGGGGGCGGAATGACGGAAAAACTGTTTTTT
CASSQGGPGGGMTEKLFF
>few|TRBV4-2|TRBJ1-1|NA
TGTGCCAGCAGCCAGGGCCTCCACACTGAAGCTTTCTTT
CASSQGLHTEAFF
>NA|TRBV7-3|TRBJ1-2|TRBD1
TGTGCCAGCAGCACGGGACAGGGGGTTAACTATGGCTACACCTTC
CASSTGQGVNYGYTF
>NA|TRBV11-2|TRBJ2-3|TRBD2
TGTGCCAGCAGCTTAGCGGGGAGGGCCGGGGCAGATACGCAGTATTTT
CASSLAGRAGADTQYF
>NA|TRBV18|TRBJ2-7|NA
TGTGCCAGCTCACCAATAGGGGCCCACGAGCAGTACTTC
CASSPIGAHEQYF
>NA|TRBV27|TRBJ2-1|TRBD1
TGTGCCAGCAGTTTAGGGGGGGACAGGGGATACAATGAGCAGTTCTTC
CASSLGGDRGYNEQFF
>NA|TRBV18|TRBJ1-1|TRBD1
TGTGCCAGCTCACCCGGGACAGGGATCGTGACTGAAGCTTTCTTT
CASSPGTGIVTEAFF
>NA|TRBV9|TRBJ1-2|NA
TGTGCCAGCAGCGTAGTACCAGGGGATGGCTACACCTTC
CASSVVPGDGYTF
>NA|TRBV5-5|TRBJ2-5|TRBD1
TGTGCCAGCAGCTCACCGGGACAGGGCCAAGAGACCCAGTACTTC
CASSSPGQGQETQYF
>NA|TRBV11-2|TRBJ2-1|TRBD2
TGTGCCAGCAGCGGGTGGACTAGCGGGAGTCTGAGAAATGAGCAGTTCTTC
CASSGWTSGSLRNEQFF
>NA|TRBV15|TRBJ2-7|TRBD2
TGTGCCACCAGCAGAGCGGCGGGAGCGACCAACGAGCAGTACTTC
CATSRAAGATNEQYF
>once|TRBV10-2|TRBJ2-7|NA
TGCGCCAGCAGTGAGTGGCAGGGGAGCTCCTACGAGCAGTACTTC
CASSEWQGSSYEQYF
>NA|TRBV6-5|TRBJ1-1|NA
TGTGCCAGCAGTGAAATCGTTGAGGGCGGGGGAGCTTTCTTT
CASSEIVEGGGAFF
>NA|TRBV30|TRBJ2-2|NA
TGTGCCTGGTTGGCATTTAACACCGGGGAGCTGTTTTTT
CAWLAFNTGELFF
>NA|TRBV27|TRBJ2-3|NA
TGTGCCAGCAGCCATGGGACCACAGGGGGGGCAGATACGCAGTATTTT
CASSHGTTGGADTQYF
>NA|TRBV6-5|TRBJ1-2|NA
TGTGCCAGCAGCTCAAGTTCTATCTCAGGGTATGGCTACACCTTC
CASSSSSISGYGYTF
>NA|TRBV4-1|TRBJ2-3|NA
TGCGCCAGCAGCCGCGACCGTCGACGGGACACAGATACGCAGTATTTT
CASSRDRRRDTDTQYF
>NA|TRBV6-5|TRBJ2-1|TRBD2
TGTGCCAGCAGTTACCCTGGCGGGAGCTCCTACAATGAGCAGTTCTTC
CASSYPGGSSYNEQFF
>few|TRBV19|TRBJ2-3|NA
TGTGCCAGTAGACCCGTGGCGCGGGGATCAGATACGCAGTATTTT
CASRPVARGSDTQYF
>NA|TRBV18|TRBJ2-3|NA
TGTGCCAGCTCGACGGGACTGCCGATCAGCACAGATACGCAGTATTTT
CASSTGLPISTDTQYF
>NA|TRBV18|TRBJ2-3|NA
TGTGCCAGCTCACTAGACAGTAGTCCAGATACGCAGTATTTT
CASSLDSSPDTQYF
>NA|TRBV4-2|TRBJ2-4|NA
TGTGCCAGCAGCCAAGGACTAGAAGGCGCCAAAAACAGTCAGTACTTC
CASSQGLEGAKNSQYF
>NA|TRBV19|TRBJ1-6|TRBD1
TGTGCCAGTAGAACAACTCAGGGACAGCCGAGCTCCTATAATTCACCCCTCCACTTT
CASRTTQGQPSSYNSPLHF
>NA|TRBV28|TRBJ1-5|NA
TGTGCCAGCAGTTTATCGGGTTCGATTAATCAGCCCCAGCATTTT
CASSLSGSINQPQHF
>NA|TRBV4-2|TRBJ2-4|NA
TGTGCCAGCAGCCAAGGACTAGAAGGCGCCAAAAACATTCAGTACTTC
CASSQGLEGAKNIQYF